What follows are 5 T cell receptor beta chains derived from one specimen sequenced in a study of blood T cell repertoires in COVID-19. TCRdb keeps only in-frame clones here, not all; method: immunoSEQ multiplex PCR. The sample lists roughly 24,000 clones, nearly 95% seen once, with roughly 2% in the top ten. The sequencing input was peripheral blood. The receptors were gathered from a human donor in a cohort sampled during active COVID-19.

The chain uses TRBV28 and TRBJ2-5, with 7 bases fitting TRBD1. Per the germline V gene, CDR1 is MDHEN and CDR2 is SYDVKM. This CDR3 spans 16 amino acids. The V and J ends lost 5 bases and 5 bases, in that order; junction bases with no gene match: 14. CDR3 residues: CASSQPGTESPETQYF. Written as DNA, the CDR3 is TGTGCCAGCAGTCAGCCCGGGACAGAGTCCCCGGAGACCCAGTACTTC.

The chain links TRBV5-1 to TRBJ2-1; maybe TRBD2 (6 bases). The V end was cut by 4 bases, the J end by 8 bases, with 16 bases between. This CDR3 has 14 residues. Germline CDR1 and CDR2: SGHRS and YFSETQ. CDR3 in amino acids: CASSPGLPGDEQFF. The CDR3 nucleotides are TGCGCCAGCAGCCCGGGACTCCCGGGGGATGAGCAGTTCTTC. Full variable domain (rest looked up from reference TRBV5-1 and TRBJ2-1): KAGVTQTPRYLIKTRGQQVTLSCSPISGHRSVSWYQQTPGQGLQFLFEYFSETQRNKGNFPGRFSGRQFSNSRSEMNVSTLELGDSALYLCASSPGLPGDEQFFGPGTRLTVL.

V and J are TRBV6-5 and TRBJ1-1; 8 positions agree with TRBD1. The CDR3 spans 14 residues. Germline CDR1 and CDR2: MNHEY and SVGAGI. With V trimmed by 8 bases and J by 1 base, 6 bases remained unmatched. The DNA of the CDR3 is TGTGCCAGCCCCAAGACAGGGGCGAACACTGAAGCTTTCTTT. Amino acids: CASPKTGANTEAFF.

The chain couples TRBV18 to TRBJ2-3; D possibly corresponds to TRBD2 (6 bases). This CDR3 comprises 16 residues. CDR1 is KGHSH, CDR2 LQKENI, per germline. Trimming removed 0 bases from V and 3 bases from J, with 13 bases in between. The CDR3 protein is CASSPPLNAGTDTQYF. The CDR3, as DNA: TGTGCCAGCTCACCACCACTAAACGCGGGGACAGATACGCAGTATTTT.

The CDR3 region is CASSQLSLAGPGELFF. The CDR3 nucleotides are TGTGCCAGCAGCCAATTAAGCCTAGCCGGTCCCGGGGAGCTGTTTTTT. The V call is TRBV3-1 (or the pseudogene TRBV3-2), the J call TRBJ2-2; the D gene is possibly TRBD2 (5 bases). The V gene lost 2 bases and the J gene lost 6 bases, with 16 bases spanning the gap. Germline CDR1 reads LGHDT; CDR2 reads YNNKEL (reference sequence). This CDR3 has 16 amino acids.